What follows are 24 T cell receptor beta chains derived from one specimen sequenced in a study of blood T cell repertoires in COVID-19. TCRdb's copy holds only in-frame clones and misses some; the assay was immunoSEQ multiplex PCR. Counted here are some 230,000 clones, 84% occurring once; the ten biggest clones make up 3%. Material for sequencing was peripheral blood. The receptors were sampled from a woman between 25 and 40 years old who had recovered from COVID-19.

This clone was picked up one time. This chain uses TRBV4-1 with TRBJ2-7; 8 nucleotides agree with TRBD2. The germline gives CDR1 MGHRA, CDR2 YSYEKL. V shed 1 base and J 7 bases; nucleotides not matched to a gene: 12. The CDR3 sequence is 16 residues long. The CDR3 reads CASSQAQREWVREQYF. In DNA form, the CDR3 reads TGCGCCAGCAGCCAAGCCCAGCGGGAGTGGGTGCGGGAGCAGTACTTC.

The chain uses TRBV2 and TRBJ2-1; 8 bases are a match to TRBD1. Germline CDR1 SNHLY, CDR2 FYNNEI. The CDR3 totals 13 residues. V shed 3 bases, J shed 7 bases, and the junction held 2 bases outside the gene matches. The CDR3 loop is CASSETGVNEQFF. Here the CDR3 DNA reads TGTGCCAGCAGTGAGACAGGGGTAAATGAGCAGTTCTTC.

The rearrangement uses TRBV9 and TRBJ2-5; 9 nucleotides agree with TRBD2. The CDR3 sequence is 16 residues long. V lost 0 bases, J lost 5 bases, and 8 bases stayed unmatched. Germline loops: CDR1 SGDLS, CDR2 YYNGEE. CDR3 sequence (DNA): TGTGCCAGCAGCGTAGGGGGAGCGGGAGGATCCGAGACCCAGTACTTC. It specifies CASSVGGAGGSETQYF. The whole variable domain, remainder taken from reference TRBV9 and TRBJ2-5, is DSGVTQTPKHLITATGQRVTLRCSPRSGDLSVYWYQQSLDQGLQFLIQYYNGEERAKGNILERFSAQQFPDLHSELNLSSLELGDSALYFCASSVGGAGGSETQYFGPGTRLLVL.

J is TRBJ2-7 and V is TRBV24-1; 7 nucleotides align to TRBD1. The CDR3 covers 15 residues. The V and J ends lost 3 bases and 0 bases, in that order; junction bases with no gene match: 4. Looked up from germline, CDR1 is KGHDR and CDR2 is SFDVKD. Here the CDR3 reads CATSDGGQSSYEQYF. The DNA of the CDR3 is TGTGCCACCAGTGATGGGGGACAGAGCTCCTACGAGCAGTACTTC.

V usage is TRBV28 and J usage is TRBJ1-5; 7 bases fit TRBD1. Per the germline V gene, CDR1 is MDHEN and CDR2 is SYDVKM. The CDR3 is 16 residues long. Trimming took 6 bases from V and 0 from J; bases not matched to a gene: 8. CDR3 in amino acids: CASSKRTGYSNQPQHF. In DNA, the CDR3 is TGTGCCAGCAGCAAACGGACAGGATATAGCAATCAGCCCCAGCATTTT.

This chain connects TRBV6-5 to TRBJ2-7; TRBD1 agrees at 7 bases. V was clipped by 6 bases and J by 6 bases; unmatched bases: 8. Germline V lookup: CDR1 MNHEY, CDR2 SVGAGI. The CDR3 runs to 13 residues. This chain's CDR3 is CASRGGQATEQYF. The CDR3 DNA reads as TGTGCCAGCAGGGGCGGACAGGCCACCGAGCAGTACTTC.

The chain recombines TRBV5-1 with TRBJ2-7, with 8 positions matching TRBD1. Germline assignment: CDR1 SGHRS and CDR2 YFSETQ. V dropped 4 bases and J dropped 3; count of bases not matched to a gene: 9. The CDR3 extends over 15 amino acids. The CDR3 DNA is TGCGCCAGCAGCCATCCGTCGACAGGGGACTACGAGCAGTACTTC. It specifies CASSHPSTGDYEQYF. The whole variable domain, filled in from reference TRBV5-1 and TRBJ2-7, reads KAGVTQTPRYLIKTRGQQVTLSCSPISGHRSVSWYQQTPGQGLQFLFEYFSETQRNKGNFPGRFSGRQFSNSRSEMNVSTLELGDSALYLCASSHPSTGDYEQYFGPGTRLTVT.

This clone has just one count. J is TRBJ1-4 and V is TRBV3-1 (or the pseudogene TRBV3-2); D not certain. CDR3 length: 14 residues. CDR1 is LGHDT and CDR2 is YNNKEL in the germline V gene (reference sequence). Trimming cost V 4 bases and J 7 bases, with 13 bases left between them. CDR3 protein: CASSRSEVGEKLFF. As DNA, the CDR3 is TGTGCCAGCAGCCGAAGTGAGGTGGGTGAAAAACTGTTTTTT.

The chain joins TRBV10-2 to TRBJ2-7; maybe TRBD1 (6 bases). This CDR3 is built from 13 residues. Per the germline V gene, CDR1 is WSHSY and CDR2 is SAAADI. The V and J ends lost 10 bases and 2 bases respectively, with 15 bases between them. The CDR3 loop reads CATTRTETYEQYF. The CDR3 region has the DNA TGCGCCACCACCCGGACAGAGACCTACGAGCAGTACTTC.

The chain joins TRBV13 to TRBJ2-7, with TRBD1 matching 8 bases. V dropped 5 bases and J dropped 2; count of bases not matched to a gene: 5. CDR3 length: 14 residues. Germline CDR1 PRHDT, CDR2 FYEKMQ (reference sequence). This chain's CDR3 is CASSPRTGTYEQYF. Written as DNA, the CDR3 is TGTGCCAGCAGCCCCAGGACAGGGACCTACGAGCAGTACTTC.

The chain's CDR3 is CASSLGTSGSPVEQYF. CDR3 in DNA: TGTGCCAGCAGCTTAGGGACTAGCGGGAGCCCGGTCGAGCAGTACTTC. The V and J genes are TRBV7-6 and TRBJ2-7; 13 bases fit TRBD2. Trimming cost V 1 base and J 6 bases; bases outside gene matches: 6. The CDR3 consists of 16 residues. Germline V gene sequence: CDR1 SGHVS, CDR2 FNYEAQ.

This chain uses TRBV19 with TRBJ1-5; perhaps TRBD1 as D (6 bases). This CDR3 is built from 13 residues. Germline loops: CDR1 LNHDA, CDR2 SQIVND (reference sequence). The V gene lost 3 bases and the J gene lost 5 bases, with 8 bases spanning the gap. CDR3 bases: TGTGCCAGTAGTATGCAGGGGCATCAGCCCCAGCATTTT. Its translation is CASSMQGHQPQHF.

The CDR3 protein is CASRLQGPDQPQHF. The CDR3 bases are TGTGCCAGCAGACTACAGGGGCCGGATCAGCCCCAGCATTTT. The chain is built from TRBV6-5 and TRBJ1-5; 7 bases agree with TRBD1. The CDR3 has 14 amino acids. V was pared by 6 bases and J by 5 bases, with 7 bases of the junction left unmatched. Germline values: CDR1 MNHEY, CDR2 SVGAGI.

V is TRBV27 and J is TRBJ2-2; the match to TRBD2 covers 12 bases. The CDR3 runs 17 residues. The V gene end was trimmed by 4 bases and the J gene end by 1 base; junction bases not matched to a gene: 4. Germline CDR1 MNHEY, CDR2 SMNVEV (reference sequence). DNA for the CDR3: TGTGCCAGCAGTTCCTGGACTAGCGGGGAGAACACCGGGGAGCTGTTTTTT. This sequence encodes CASSSWTSGENTGELFF.

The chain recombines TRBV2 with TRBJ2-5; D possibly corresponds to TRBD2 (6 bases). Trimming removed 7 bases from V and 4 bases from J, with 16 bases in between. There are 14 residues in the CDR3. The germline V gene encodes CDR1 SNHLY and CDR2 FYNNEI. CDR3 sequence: CASIAAREGETQYF. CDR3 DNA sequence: TGTGCCAGCATAGCGGCTAGAGAGGGAGAGACCCAGTACTTC.

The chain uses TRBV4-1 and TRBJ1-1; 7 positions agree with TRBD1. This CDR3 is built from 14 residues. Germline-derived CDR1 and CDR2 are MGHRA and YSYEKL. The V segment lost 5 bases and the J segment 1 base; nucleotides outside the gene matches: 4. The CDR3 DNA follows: TGCGCCAGCAGCAAGGGGACAGAGAACACTGAAGCTTTCTTT. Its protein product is CASSKGTENTEAFF.

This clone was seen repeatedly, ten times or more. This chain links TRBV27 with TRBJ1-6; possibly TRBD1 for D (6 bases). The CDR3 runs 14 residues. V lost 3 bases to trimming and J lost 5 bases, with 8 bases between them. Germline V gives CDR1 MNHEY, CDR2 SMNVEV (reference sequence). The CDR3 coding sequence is TGTGCCAGCAGTTTGGGGACAAATAATTCACCCCTCCACTTT. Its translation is CASSLGTNNSPLHF.

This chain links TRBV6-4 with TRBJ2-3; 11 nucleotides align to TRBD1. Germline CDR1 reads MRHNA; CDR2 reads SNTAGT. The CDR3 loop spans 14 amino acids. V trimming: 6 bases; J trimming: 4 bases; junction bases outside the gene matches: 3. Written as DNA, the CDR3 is TGTGCCAGCAGGGCGGGACAGGGGGCAGATACGCAGTATTTT. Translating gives CASRAGQGADTQYF.

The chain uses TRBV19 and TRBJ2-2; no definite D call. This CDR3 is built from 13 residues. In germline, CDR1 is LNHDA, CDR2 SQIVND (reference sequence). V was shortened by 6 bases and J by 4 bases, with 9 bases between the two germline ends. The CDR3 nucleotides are TGTGCCAGTAGCCCAGTCATCACCGGGGAGCTGTTTTTT. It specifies CASSPVITGELFF.

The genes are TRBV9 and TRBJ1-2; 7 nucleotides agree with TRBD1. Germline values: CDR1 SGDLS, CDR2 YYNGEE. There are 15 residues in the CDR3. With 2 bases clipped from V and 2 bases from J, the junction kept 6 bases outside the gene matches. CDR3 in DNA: TGTGCCAGCAGCGTGGGGGACAGCCTAAACTATGGCTACACCTTC. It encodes CASSVGDSLNYGYTF. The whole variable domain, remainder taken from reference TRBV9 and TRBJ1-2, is DSGVTQTPKHLITATGQRVTLRCSPRSGDLSVYWYQQSLDQGLQFLIQYYNGEERAKGNILERFSAQQFPDLHSELNLSSLELGDSALYFCASSVGDSLNYGYTFGSGTRLTVV.

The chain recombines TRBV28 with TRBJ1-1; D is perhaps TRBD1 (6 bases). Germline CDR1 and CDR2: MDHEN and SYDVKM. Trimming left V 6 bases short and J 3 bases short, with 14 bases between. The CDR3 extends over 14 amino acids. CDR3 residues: CASSRGNRDTEAFF. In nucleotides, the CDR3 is TGTGCCAGCAGCAGAGGAAACAGGGACACTGAAGCTTTCTTT. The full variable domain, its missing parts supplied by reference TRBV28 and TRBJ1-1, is DVKVTQSSRYLVKRTGEKVFLECVQDMDHENMFWYRQDPGLGLRLIYFSYDVKMKEKGDIPEGYSVSREKKERFSLILESASTNQTSMYLCASSRGNRDTEAFFGQGTRLTVV.

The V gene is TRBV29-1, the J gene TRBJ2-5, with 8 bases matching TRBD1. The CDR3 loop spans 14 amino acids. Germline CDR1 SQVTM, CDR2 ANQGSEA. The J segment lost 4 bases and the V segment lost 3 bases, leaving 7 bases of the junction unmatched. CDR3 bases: TGCAGCGTTGACCTAGGACAGGGAGGAGAGACCCAGTACTTC. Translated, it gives CSVDLGQGGETQYF.

As DNA, the CDR3 is TGTGCCAGCAGCCCTCGACTAGCGGGAGTTTTAACCGGGGAGCTGTTTTTT. Amino acid sequence: CASSPRLAGVLTGELFF. V is TRBV7-2 and J is TRBJ2-2, with TRBD2 matching over 12 bases. There are 17 residues in the CDR3. The germline CDR1 and CDR2 sequences are SGHTA and FQGNSA. V trimming: 5 bases; J trimming: 5 bases; junction bases outside the gene matches: 9.

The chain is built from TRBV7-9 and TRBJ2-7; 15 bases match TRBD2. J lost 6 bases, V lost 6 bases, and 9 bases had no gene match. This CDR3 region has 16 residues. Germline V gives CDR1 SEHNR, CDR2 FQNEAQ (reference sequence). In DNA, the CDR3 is TGTGCCAGCAGTCTCGGGACTAGCGGGAGGTATGGCGAGCAGTACTTC. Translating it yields CASSLGTSGRYGEQYF.